The 9 T cell receptor beta chains below were found in one sample sequenced in a study of ipilimumab plus nivolumab after autologous stem cell transplantation. TCRdb's copy holds only in-frame clones and misses some; the assay was immunoSEQ multiplex PCR. The table lists more than 12,000 clones, roughly 79% of them singletons. The source material was PBMCs, sampled in a trial of ipilimumab plus nivolumab as post-transplant consolidation. Source of these receptors: a male donor with primary mediastinal lymphoma.

The chain employs TRBV19 and TRBJ2-5; D is possibly TRBD2 (5 bases). Germline loops: CDR1 LNHDA, CDR2 SQIVND (reference sequence). The V end was cut by 4 bases, the J end by 5 bases, with 8 bases between. This CDR3 is built from 12 residues. The CDR3 loop is CASSTRGETQYF. For the CDR3, the DNA is TGTGCCAGTAGTACCCGAGGGGAGACCCAGTACTTC.

V is TRBV28 and J is TRBJ2-2, with a weak D call TRBD1 (6 bases). Trimming stripped 4 bases from V and 1 base from J, with 16 bases between. The CDR3 is 17 residues long. In germline, CDR1 is MDHEN, CDR2 SYDVKM. The CDR3 DNA follows: TGTGCCAGCAGTTCCCCTGGGGGCAGTAGGAACACCGGGGAGCTGTTTTTT. It codes for CASSSPGGSRNTGELFF.

The chain couples TRBV9 to TRBJ2-5, with D possibly matching TRBD2 (6 bases). V lost 0 bases to trimming and J lost 5 bases, with 11 bases between them. Germline V gives CDR1 SGDLS, CDR2 YYNGEE. The CDR3 sequence is 14 residues long. The CDR3 here is CASSVELAGETQYF. The CDR3 nucleotides are TGTGCCAGCAGCGTAGAACTAGCAGGGGAGACCCAGTACTTC.

In its sample, this clone was seen a few times. This chain uses TRBV11-2 with TRBJ1-5; D remains unclear. The CDR3 extends over 15 amino acids. CDR1 and CDR2 (germline): SGHAT, FQNNGV. The V end was cut by 0 bases, the J end by 0 bases, with 6 bases between. DNA of the CDR3: TGTGCCAGCAGCTTAGATCCAGATAGCAATCAGCCCCAGCATTTT. This encodes CASSLDPDSNQPQHF.

This chain links TRBV6-5 with TRBJ1-2, with TRBD1 matching 7 bases. J was trimmed by 9 bases and V by 10 bases; bases with no gene match: 20. CDR3 length: 15 residues. Germline assignment: CDR1 MNHEY and CDR2 SVGAGI. The CDR3: CATRDRAPSASRYTF. In nucleotides, the CDR3 is TGTGCCACCCGGGACAGAGCTCCTTCAGCTTCCCGCTACACCTTC.

The J gene is TRBJ2-2, the V gene TRBV5-1, with D perhaps TRBD2 (5 bases). V lost 4 bases and J 5 bases, leaving 9 bases between the germline ends. The germline gives CDR1 SGHRS, CDR2 YFSETQ. CDR3 length equals 13 residues. Here the CDR3 DNA reads TGCGCCAGCAGCCCACGAGGGACCGGGGAGCTGTTTTTT. It yields the protein CASSPRGTGELFF.

In its sample, this clone ranks as medium-sized. V is TRBV2 and J is TRBJ2-2; possible D gene TRBD1, 6 bases. The CDR3 extends over 15 amino acids. Trimming cost V 6 bases and J 5 bases, with 16 bases left between them. Germline V gives CDR1 SNHLY, CDR2 FYNNEI. The CDR3: CASRAPTGGTGELFF. DNA for the CDR3: TGTGCCAGCAGGGCTCCGACAGGTGGGACCGGGGAGCTGTTTTTT.

This clone has only a few counts. The V gene is TRBV7-3, the J gene TRBJ2-1; D gene unclear. V dropped 0 bases and J dropped 4 bases, with 4 bases sitting between them. From germline, CDR1 is SGHTA and CDR2 FQGTGA. The CDR3 runs to 13 residues. The CDR3 DNA follows: TGTGCCAGCAGCTTAACGGGTTACAATGAGCAGTTCTTC. It translates to CASSLTGYNEQFF.

This chain links TRBV2 with TRBJ2-7, with D perhaps given as TRBD1 or TRBD2 (5 bases each). Trimming removed 4 bases at V and 0 bases at J, with 7 bases between. This CDR3 region has 13 residues. CDR1 SNHLY and CDR2 FYNNEI come from the germline V gene. DNA of the CDR3: TGTGCCAGCAGTGGGGACGTCTCCTACGAGCAGTACTTC. It encodes CASSGDVSYEQYF.